Shown below are 10 T cell receptor beta chains from a single sample sequenced in a study of T cell changes during pregnancy in multiple sclerosis. Here immunoSEQ multiplex PCR was the method, and the copy in TCRdb shows in-frame clones only, minus some. Of tens of thousands of clones in the sample, roughly 89% are singletons; the top ten hold less than 2%. Source: peripheral blood, taken in the second trimester of pregnancy. The receptor set was obtained from a female donor with multiple sclerosis, enrolled in a pregnancy study.

The J gene is TRBJ1-5, the V gene TRBV9; D ambiguous. CDR3 size: 15 residues. The ends were cut back, 3 bases at V and 6 bases at J, with 16 bases in the middle. Per germline, CDR1 SGDLS and CDR2 YYNGEE. The CDR3, as DNA: TGTGCCAGCAGCGCTGACGAGGGTTACGGTCAGCCCCAGCATTTT. As protein: CASSADEGYGQPQHF. The variable domain in full, completed from reference TRBV9 and TRBJ1-5, reads DSGVTQTPKHLITATGQRVTLRCSPRSGDLSVYWYQQSLDQGLQFLIQYYNGEERAKGNILERFSAQQFPDLHSELNLSSLELGDSALYFCASSADEGYGQPQHFGDGTRLSIL.

The chain recombines TRBV5-1 with TRBJ2-4, with TRBD2 matching over 12 bases. After removal of 4 bases from V and 0 bases from J, the junction contained 8 bases not matched to a gene. The V gene's germline CDR1 is SGHRS and CDR2 YFSETQ. The CDR3 spans 18 residues. The DNA of the CDR3 is TGCGCCAGCAGCCCGGGACTAGCGGGCAATCTAGCCAAAAACATTCAGTACTTC. As protein: CASSPGLAGNLAKNIQYF.

The chain uses TRBV15 and TRBJ2-7; 10 bases align to TRBD1. Germline V CDR1 and CDR2: LNHNV, YYDKDF (reference sequence). V gave up 1 base and J gave up 0 bases; unmatched junction bases: 6. The CDR3 length is 17 residues. The CDR3 bases are TGTGCCACCAGCAGAGGCATGGACAGGGGGAGCTCCTACGAGCAGTACTTC. Translating gives CATSRGMDRGSSYEQYF.

This rearrangement joins TRBV5-4 to TRBJ2-5, with TRBD1 matching 8 bases. This CDR3 contains 15 residues. The V segment lost 4 bases and the J segment 2 bases; nucleotides outside the gene matches: 7. CDR1 and CDR2 (germline): SGHNT, YYREEE (reference sequence). CDR3 region: CASSQGQGWQETQYF. The CDR3 DNA sequence: TGTGCCAGCAGCCAAGGACAGGGATGGCAAGAGACCCAGTACTTC.

V gene TRBV2 combines with J gene TRBJ1-4; D is perhaps TRBD1 (5 bases). With 8 bases removed from V and 7 bases from J, the gap between germline ends came to 17 bases. CDR1 and CDR2 (germline): SNHLY, FYNNEI. The CDR3 length is 14 residues. The CDR3 coding sequence is TGTGCCAGCCTTGCTGGGGGGAGGACTGAAAAACTGTTTTTT. It codes for CASLAGGRTEKLFF. The entire variable domain, with the rest obtained from reference TRBV2 and TRBJ1-4, is as follows: EPEVTQTPSHQVTQMGQEVILRCVPISNHLYFYWYRQILGQKVEFLVSFYNNEISEKSEIFDDQFSVERPDGSNFTLKIRSTKLEDSAMYFCASLAGGRTEKLFFGSGTQLSVL.

The chain combines TRBV28 with TRBJ2-5; TRBD1 matches at 9 bases. There are 15 residues in the CDR3. Germline CDR1 is MDHEN and CDR2 is SYDVKM. The V segment lost 6 bases and the J segment 5 bases; nucleotides outside the gene matches: 10. CDR3 residues: CASRTSGTGRETQYF. The CDR3 DNA sequence: TGTGCCAGCAGGACCTCCGGGACAGGGAGGGAGACCCAGTACTTC.

The chain recombines TRBV5-1 with TRBJ2-7; D might be TRBD2 (6 bases). Germline-derived CDR1 and CDR2 are SGHRS and YFSETQ. V was pared by 4 bases and J by 3 bases, with 8 bases between. The CDR3 extends over 12 amino acids. CDR3 in DNA: TGCGCCAGCAGCAAGGAGGGCTACGAGCAGTACTTC. Translating gives CASSKEGYEQYF.

The V call is TRBV18, the J call TRBJ1-2, with 8 bases aligning to TRBD1. The germline V gene has CDR1 KGHSH and CDR2 LQKENI. The CDR3 runs 16 residues. The J segment lost 5 bases and the V segment lost 3 bases, leaving 11 bases of the junction unmatched. The CDR3 is CASSPSTGEGPYGYTF. The CDR3 DNA reads as TGTGCCAGCTCACCTTCGACAGGGGAAGGACCTTATGGCTACACCTTC.

This sequence joins TRBV7-8 and TRBJ1-2; 8 nucleotides align to TRBD1. With 4 bases clipped from V and 4 bases from J, the junction kept 8 bases outside the gene matches. Germline V gives CDR1 SGHVS, CDR2 FQNEAQ. CDR3 length: 15 residues. The CDR3 nucleotides read TGTGCCAGCAGCTCCACAGGGGGTACGGGCTATGGCTACACCTTC. Amino acid sequence: CASSSTGGTGYGYTF.

This chain links TRBV5-6 with TRBJ2-3, with D possibly matching TRBD1 (6 bases). Trimming left V 1 base short and J 4 bases short, with 13 bases between. The CDR3 is 15 residues long. Per germline, CDR1 SGHDT and CDR2 YYEEEE. As DNA, the CDR3 is TGTGCCAGCAGCTTGTGGGGGCCCACGGCAGATACGCAGTATTTT. Protein sequence: CASSLWGPTADTQYF.